This entry concerns a single TCR beta chain. The data were taken from a study of blood T cell repertoires in COVID-19. In germline, CDR1 is SGHRS, CDR2 YFSETQ. Trimming cost V 0 bases and J 7 bases, with 14 bases left between them. CDR3 length equals 15 residues. Repertoires were generated with immunoSEQ multiplex PCR, while TCRdb's copy carries only in-frame clones and drops some. Of just over 650,000 clones listed, around 90% are singletons. The specimen sequenced was peripheral blood. The chain is built from TRBV5-1 and TRBJ1-3; D is undetermined. The origin of this receptor is a woman aged 18-29 years with acute or convalescent COVID-19. The CDR3, as DNA: TGCGCCAGCAGCTTGGATCCTGGGGAGGGCAACACCATATATTTT. Its protein is CASSLDPGEGNTIYF.